This is a list of T cell receptor beta chains from one sample in a study of cytomegalovirus exposure and HLA in healthy donors. The table came from immunoSEQ multiplex PCR; TCRdb's copy has only in-frame clones and leaves some out. The sample has some 130,000 clones; approximately 72% are singletons. Specimen: PBMCs. These receptors were taken from a human donor in good health. The CDR3 runs from the conserved cysteine through the conserved F or W. D genes are given only for firm matches. Clone size is not always given. Where it is, it says once, few, many or a class for expanded clones.

v_call: TRBV14
d_call: TRBD2
clone_size: NA
j_call: TRBJ2-7
cdr3_aa: CASSPGLADYSSYEQYF
cdr3_nt: TGCGCCAGCAGCCCGGGACTAGCGGACTATAGCTCCTACGAGCAGTACTTC

v_call: TRBV10-1
d_call: NA
clone_size: NA
j_call: TRBJ2-1
cdr3_aa: CASSESRRLHNEQFF
cdr3_nt: TGCGCCAGCAGTGAGTCGCGGCGTCTTCACAATGAGCAGTTCTTC

v_call: TRBV21-1
d_call: NA
clone_size: NA
j_call: TRBJ2-2
cdr3_aa: CASSKALFGTGNTGELFF
cdr3_nt: NA

v_call: TRBV19
d_call: TRBD1
clone_size: NA
j_call: TRBJ2-1
cdr3_aa: CASSIGRGTHNEQFF
cdr3_nt: TGTGCCAGTAGTATAGGCAGGGGGACCCACAATGAGCAGTTCTTC

v_call: TRBV9
d_call: NA
clone_size: NA
j_call: TRBJ1-1
cdr3_aa: CASSGQMNTEAFF
cdr3_nt: TGTGCCAGCAGCGGGCAGATGAACACTGAAGCTTTCTTT

v_call: TRBV7-9
d_call: NA
clone_size: NA
j_call: TRBJ1-3
cdr3_aa: CASSTTETAPGNTIYF
cdr3_nt: TGTGCCAGCAGCACAACGGAGACAGCTCCTGGAAACACCATATATTTT

v_call: TRBV6-1
d_call: TRBD2
clone_size: NA
j_call: TRBJ2-2
cdr3_aa: CASSGRTSGANTGELFF
cdr3_nt: TGTGCCAGCAGTGGCCGGACTAGCGGGGCGAACACCGGGGAGCTGTTTTTT

v_call: TRBV19
d_call: NA
clone_size: NA
j_call: TRBJ1-5
cdr3_aa: CASSIFGPGGSNQPQHF
cdr3_nt: TGTGCCAGTAGTATTTTCGGCCCGGGTGGTAGCAATCAGCCCCAGCATTTT

v_call: TRBV6-6
d_call: NA
clone_size: NA
j_call: TRBJ2-3
cdr3_aa: CASSYNRQGTDTQYF
cdr3_nt: TGTGCCAGCAGTTACAACCGACAGGGCACAGATACGCAGTATTTT

v_call: TRBV5-1
d_call: TRBD1
clone_size: NA
j_call: TRBJ2-5
cdr3_aa: CASSLNPDRVETQYF
cdr3_nt: TGCGCCAGCAGCTTAAACCCTGACAGGGTAGAGACCCAGTACTTC

v_call: TRBV29-1
d_call: TRBD1
clone_size: NA
j_call: TRBJ1-2
cdr3_aa: CSVAKTGGRGYTF
cdr3_nt: TGCAGCGTCGCTAAAACAGGGGGCCGAGGCTACACCTTC

v_call: TRBV6-6
d_call: TRBD2
clone_size: NA
j_call: TRBJ2-1
cdr3_aa: CASRRASGRVPNEQFF
cdr3_nt: TGTGCCAGCAGACGCGCTAGCGGGAGGGTCCCCAATGAGCAGTTCTTC

v_call: TRBV2
d_call: NA
clone_size: NA
j_call: TRBJ1-6
cdr3_aa: CASTVGSISPLHF
cdr3_nt: TGTGCCAGCACCGTGGGCAGCATTTCACCCCTCCACTTT

v_call: TRBV2
d_call: TRBD1
clone_size: NA
j_call: TRBJ1-2
cdr3_aa: CASRSGGRGYGYTF
cdr3_nt: TGTGCCAGTAGATCAGGGGGCCGCGGCTATGGCTACACCTTC

v_call: TRBV4-3
d_call: NA
clone_size: NA
j_call: TRBJ1-2
cdr3_aa: CASSQGLAGGYGYTF
cdr3_nt: TGCGCCAGCAGCCAAGGTCTTGCCGGGGGGTATGGCTACACCTTC

v_call: TRBV25-1
d_call: TRBD2
clone_size: NA
j_call: TRBJ2-1
cdr3_aa: CASSESGFGGGPFEQFF
cdr3_nt: TGTGCCAGCAGTGAAAGTGGATTTGGGGGAGGGCCGTTTGAGCAGTTCTTC

v_call: TRBV21-1
d_call: NA
clone_size: NA
j_call: TRBJ2-2
cdr3_aa: CARPRSGRGTGELFF
cdr3_nt: TGTGCCAGACCCCGTAGCGGGAGAGGAACCGGGGAGCTGTTTTTT

v_call: TRBV7-9
d_call: NA
clone_size: NA
j_call: TRBJ1-1
cdr3_aa: CSSSRQGSGNTEAFF
cdr3_nt: TGTTCCAGCAGCCGTCAGGGGTCGGGAAACACTGAAGCTTTCTTT

v_call: TRBV7-2
d_call: NA
clone_size: NA
j_call: TRBJ1-1
cdr3_aa: CASSSGVGTEAFF
cdr3_nt: TGTGCCAGCAGCTCAGGGGTAGGCACTGAAGCTTTCTTT

v_call: TRBV27
d_call: TRBD2
clone_size: NA
j_call: TRBJ2-7
cdr3_aa: CASTSPRTSGRREQYF
cdr3_nt: TGTGCCAGCACATCCCCCCGGACTAGCGGGAGGCGCGAGCAGTACTTC

v_call: TRBV27
d_call: TRBD1
clone_size: few
j_call: TRBJ1-6
cdr3_aa: CASSLTGGLHTLHF
cdr3_nt: TGTGCCAGCAGTCTTACAGGGGGCTTGCACACCCTCCACTTT

v_call: TRBV27
d_call: NA
clone_size: NA
j_call: TRBJ1-5
cdr3_aa: CASSLQGYSNQPQHF
cdr3_nt: TGTGCCAGCAGTTTACAGGGTTATAGCAATCAGCCCCAGCATTTT

v_call: TRBV5-4
d_call: NA
clone_size: NA
j_call: TRBJ1-2
cdr3_aa: CASSSYPYGYTF
cdr3_nt: TGTGCCAGCAGCTCTTATCCCTATGGCTACACCTTC

v_call: TRBV7-9
d_call: NA
clone_size: few
j_call: TRBJ2-7
cdr3_aa: CASSLNKTYNYEQYF
cdr3_nt: TGTGCCAGCAGCTTGAACAAGACTTACAACTACGAGCAGTACTTC

v_call: TRBV7-2
d_call: TRBD2
clone_size: few
j_call: TRBJ2-5
cdr3_aa: CASSRSSGVQETQYF
cdr3_nt: TGTGCCAGCAGCCGTTCTAGCGGAGTTCAAGAGACCCAGTACTTC

v_call: TRBV30
d_call: NA
clone_size: NA
j_call: TRBJ1-2
cdr3_aa: CAWSPGAGYTF
cdr3_nt: TGTGCCTGGAGTCCAGGCGCTGGCTACACCTTC

v_call: TRBV2
d_call: NA
clone_size: few
j_call: TRBJ1-1
cdr3_aa: CASSGPAGAEAFF
cdr3_nt: TGTGCCAGCAGTGGACCGGCGGGGGCTGAAGCTTTCTTT

v_call: TRBV4-3
d_call: NA
clone_size: NA
j_call: TRBJ2-7
cdr3_aa: CASSPERPGEEQYF
cdr3_nt: TGCGCCAGCAGCCCAGAACGACCGGGGGAAGAGCAGTACTTC

v_call: TRBV7-6
d_call: NA
clone_size: NA
j_call: TRBJ2-2
cdr3_aa: CASSLGTPGIGELFF
cdr3_nt: TGTGCCAGCAGCTTAGGGACTCCCGGGATCGGGGAGCTGTTTTTT

v_call: TRBV2
d_call: TRBD1
clone_size: NA
j_call: TRBJ1-4
cdr3_aa: CASSDTGARNEKLFF
cdr3_nt: TGTGCCAGCAGTGATACAGGGGCTCGTAATGAAAAACTGTTTTTT

v_call: TRBV18
d_call: NA
clone_size: NA
j_call: TRBJ1-2
cdr3_aa: CASSPRQQPLNYGYTF
cdr3_nt: TGTGCCAGCTCACCAAGACAGCAGCCCTTAAACTATGGCTACACCTTC

v_call: TRBV2
d_call: NA
clone_size: NA
j_call: TRBJ2-5
cdr3_aa: CASSGLQETQYF
cdr3_nt: TGTGCCAGTTCGGGACTGCAAGAGACCCAGTACTTC

v_call: TRBV19
d_call: NA
clone_size: few
j_call: TRBJ1-2
cdr3_aa: CASYGVPYGYTF
cdr3_nt: TGTGCCAGTTACGGGGTCCCCTATGGCTACACCTTC

v_call: TRBV19
d_call: NA
clone_size: NA
j_call: TRBJ1-1
cdr3_aa: CASMARDIGTEAFF
cdr3_nt: TGTGCCAGTATGGCTCGGGACATTGGCACTGAAGCTTTCTTT

v_call: TRBV7-3
d_call: NA
clone_size: NA
j_call: TRBJ1-2
cdr3_aa: CASSPTGTNYTF
cdr3_nt: TGTGCCAGCAGCCCCACGGGGACAAACTACACCTTC

v_call: TRBV11-3
d_call: TRBD2
clone_size: NA
j_call: TRBJ2-1
cdr3_aa: CASSFSLAGEVNEQFF
cdr3_nt: TGTGCCAGCAGCTTCTCCCTAGCGGGAGAGGTCAATGAGCAGTTCTTC

v_call: TRBV7-2
d_call: NA
clone_size: once
j_call: TRBJ2-5
cdr3_aa: CASSLVLSGEQYF
cdr3_nt: TGTGCCAGCAGCTTAGTCCTGTCAGGGGAGCAGTACTTC

v_call: TRBV18
d_call: NA
clone_size: NA
j_call: TRBJ1-5
cdr3_aa: CASSPSSRTEGTPQHF
cdr3_nt: TGTGCCAGCTCCCCGTCCTCCAGGACAGAGGGTACGCCCCAGCATTTT

v_call: TRBV27
d_call: TRBD1
clone_size: NA
j_call: TRBJ2-2
cdr3_aa: CASSLAGTENTGELFF
cdr3_nt: TGTGCCAGCAGTTTAGCCGGGACAGAAAACACCGGGGAGCTGTTTTTT

v_call: TRBV7-2
d_call: NA
clone_size: NA
j_call: TRBJ1-2
cdr3_aa: CASSGYRGLGGYTF
cdr3_nt: TGTGCCAGCAGCGGATACCGGGGTTTGGGTGGCTACACCTTC

v_call: TRBV30
d_call: NA
clone_size: few
j_call: TRBJ1-2
cdr3_aa: CACWAGNGYTF
cdr3_nt: TGTGCCTGTTGGGCCGGAAATGGCTACACCTTC